This T cell receptor (beta chain) derives from a study of graft-versus-host responses after intestinal transplantation. As for the study in general: As for transplant type, recipients had multivisceral, liver-intestinal, or isolated intestinal grafts.

In regard to this clone: Antigen: not known.

The ends lost 4 bases at V and 3 bases at J; junction bases unmatched: 8. From germline, CDR1 is SGHTS and CDR2 YDEGEE. The CDR3 has 15 residues. Sequencing was performed with immunoSEQ multiplex PCR; in TCRdb, only in-frame clones are kept and a portion is missing. The sample includes 84,000 or so clones, around 93% of them seen just once. Study findings and constraints: Some GvH clones were seen earlier in gut or blood, suggesting intestinal origin.

This material consisted of unstimulated CD8+ T cells sorted from spleen or lymph node cells, taken before transplant. The clonotype was recovered from a human donor who was the organ donor for an intestinal transplant. J is TRBJ2-7 and V is TRBV5-8; 9 nucleotides align to TRBD1. CDR3 nucleotide sequence: TGTGCCAGCAGCCACTTAGTGACAGGGGGCTACGAGCAGTACTTC. Its protein product is CASSHLVTGGYEQYF.